Listed below are T cell receptor beta chains from one sample, sequenced in a study of monozygotic twins with inflammatory bowel disease. TCRdb derives one entry per CDR3 protein from the 5' RACE reads, leaving out DNA. This specimen shows 300,000 to 350,000 distinct CDR3 sequences; the ten leading clones hold approximately 2%. The sequenced material came from blood. The source of these receptors is a human donor with ulcerative colitis or Crohn's disease, or a healthy co-twin of an affected twin (not recorded which). Each CDR3 is given with its conserved first and last residue.

j_gene | len | v_gene | CDR3aa
TRBJ2-7 | 15 | TRBV5-1 | CASERGTGQPYEQYF
TRBJ2-1 | 14 | TRBV20-1 | CSAPGGVAGTEQFF
TRBJ2-1 | 17 | TRBV29-1 | CSVSGTSGSFAYNEQFF
TRBJ2-1 | 15 | TRBV5-1 | CASSVTGGWGDEQFF
TRBJ2-7 | 13 | TRBV18 | CASSPQGSGEQYF
TRBJ2-3 | 15 | TRBV5-1 | CASSFSGVGTDTQYF
TRBJ2-1 | 14 | TRBV2 | CASMGLAGNNEQFF
TRBJ2-3 | 16 | TRBV29-1 | CSVEDLRGQSPDTQYF
TRBJ2-1 | 15 | TRBV12-3/TRBV12-4 | CASSVPGLGLNEQFF
TRBJ2-7 | 15 | TRBV4-1 | CASSSGTSGPYEQYF
TRBJ1-4 | 14 | TRBV5-5 | CASSLISGSEKLFF
TRBJ2-1 | 15 | TRBV11-2 | CASSLDLMGFNEQFF
TRBJ2-2 | 14 | TRBV19 | CASRGNTNTGELFF
TRBJ2-1 | 15 | TRBV11-2 | CASSYQGAVYNEQFF
TRBJ2-3 | 12 | TRBV7-9 | CASSLVEDTQYF
TRBJ2-3 | 12 | TRBV11-2 | CASSLFADTQYF
TRBJ2-7 | 15 | TRBV20-1 | CSARDRGQSGYEQYF
TRBJ1-5 | 15 | TRBV5-1 | CASSPDPSAGQPQHF
TRBJ1-2 | 13 | TRBV10-1 | CASSESSSYGYTF
TRBJ2-1 | 15 | TRBV5-4 | CASSLGGGAYNEQFF